This T cell receptor beta chain is drawn from a study of blood T cell repertoires in COVID-19. For the study at large: The samples span acute and convalescent COVID-19 from the United States, Italy and Spain. Sources were T cells, B-cell-depleted T cells, or PBMCs; the material itself was cDNA or gDNA.

The Seattle patients joined while their infection was active and were tracked longitudinally afterward. Per the authors' pipeline: Reference gene primers were amplified, and this amplification served to estimate nucleated cell counts. The repertoire was sequenced with immunoSEQ multiplex PCR; TCRdb's copy has only in-frame clones and lacks some. D and trimming come from the DNA, and the V and J calls and clone size come from that table. The data contain 290,000 or so clones, approximately 89% of them seen just once; the ten biggest clones take up 2% to 2.5%. The V gene's germline CDR1 is ENHRY and CDR2 SYGVKD. Unmatched junction bases numbered 5, after V lost 6 bases and J lost 7 bases. There are 15 residues in the CDR3.

Material: peripheral blood. The chain couples TRBV10-3 to TRBJ2-1; 14 nucleotides align to TRBD2. The TCR was taken from a woman younger than 45 with COVID-19, enrolled during active disease. The CDR3 loop is CAIREGTSGGNEQFF. CDR3 DNA: TGTGCCATCAGGGAGGGGACTAGCGGGGGAAATGAGCAGTTCTTC.